Listed here are 9 T cell receptor beta chains from one sample, sequenced in a study of shared clonotypes between healthy human individuals. In the naive CD8 group, cells lacked CD45RO and were positively selected for CCR7, so terminally differentiated effector memory CD45RA+ cells were left out. The protocol was immunoSEQ multiplex PCR, while the TCRdb copy is restricted to in-frame clones and leaves out a portion. The sample has roughly 550,000 clones; roughly 96% are singletons. Input material: naive CD8+ T cells sorted from blood. The source is a woman aged 25 to 39 in good health.

The CDR3 spells CASSSITGGSYNEQFF. As DNA, the CDR3 is TGTGCCAGCAGCTCCATAACAGGTGGCTCCTACAATGAGCAGTTCTTC. The J gene is TRBJ2-1, the V gene TRBV11-2; D possibly corresponds to TRBD1 (5 bases). The V end was cut by 4 bases, the J end by 0 bases, with 13 bases between. Germline CDR1 SGHAT, CDR2 FQNNGV. The length of the CDR3 is 16 residues.

The gene calls are TRBV7-4 and TRBJ1-2, with D possibly TRBD1 on 5 matching bases. This CDR3 contains 15 residues. V was pared by 3 bases and J by 5 bases, with 16 bases between. Germline V gene sequence: CDR1 SGHVT, CDR2 SQSDAQ. CDR3 DNA sequence: TGTGCCAGCAGCTTCCGGCCAGGGCTATGGTATGGCTACACCTTC. Its translation: CASSFRPGLWYGYTF.

This clone was picked up a small number of times. This sample also contains other DNA sequences that code for the same CDR3. The chain has TRBV5-6 and TRBJ2-7; D not certain. Germline loops: CDR1 SGHDT, CDR2 YYEEEE. Trimming pared 3 bases from V and 0 bases from J, leaving 1 base between. The CDR3 is made up of 11 amino acids. The CDR3 bases are TGTGCCAGCAGCTCCTCCTACGAGCAGTACTTC. Translation: CASSSSYEQYF.

This chain joins TRBV5-1 and TRBJ2-7; 10 bases are shared with TRBD2. J lost 7 bases, V lost 3 bases, and 13 bases had no gene match. CDR3 size: 16 residues. The germline gives CDR1 SGHRS, CDR2 YFSETQ. DNA for the CDR3: TGCGCCAGCAGCTCTGGGACTAGCGCGACCCCTACGGAGCAGTACTTC. This codes for CASSSGTSATPTEQYF.

V is TRBV6-1 and J is TRBJ1-1; D gene ambiguous. This CDR3 spans 13 amino acids. CDR1 and CDR2 from the germline V gene are MNHNS and SASEGT. V shed 4 bases and J shed 4 bases, with 10 bases lying between them. This CDR3 is CASSVTGITEAFF. CDR3 DNA sequence: TGTGCCAGCAGTGTCACGGGGATCACTGAAGCTTTCTTT.

This sequence joins TRBV28 and TRBJ1-1, with unresolved D. Per the germline V gene, CDR1 is MDHEN and CDR2 is SYDVKM. V lost 8 bases and J 5 bases, leaving 18 bases between the germline ends. This CDR3 is 14 amino acids long. CDR3 loop: CASALEGGGTEAFF. In nucleotides, the CDR3 is TGTGCCAGCGCCCTGGAGGGTGGTGGAACTGAAGCTTTCTTT.

The V gene is TRBV29-1, the J gene TRBJ2-1, with 7 nucleotides matching TRBD2. This CDR3 comprises 15 residues. V lost 0 bases, J lost 6 bases, and 8 bases stayed unmatched. Per the germline V gene, CDR1 is SQVTM and CDR2 is ANQGSEA. CDR3 nucleotide sequence: TGCAGCGTTGAAGACTGGCGCGGGAGTGTCAATGAGCAGTTCTTC. Translating gives CSVEDWRGSVNEQFF.

The CDR3 nucleotides read TGTGCCAGCAGTTCACTTCTTACAGGGACAGGGAGCTCCTACGAGCAGTACTTC. It translates to CASSSLLTGTGSSYEQYF. The chain recombines TRBV27 with TRBJ2-7, with 9 bases lining up with TRBD1. CDR1 and CDR2 from the germline V gene are MNHEY and SMNVEV (reference sequence). The CDR3 totals 18 residues. V was clipped by 4 bases and J by 0 bases; unmatched bases: 13.

V and J are TRBV7-9 and TRBJ2-5; D unclear. Germline loops: CDR1 SEHNR, CDR2 FQNEAQ (reference sequence). V shed 3 bases and J shed 2 bases, with 10 bases lying between them. The CDR3 length is 14 residues. The CDR3 DNA sequence: TGTGCCAGCAGCTTTGAGTCCGATCAAGAGACCCAGTACTTC. It translates to CASSFESDQETQYF.